This T cell receptor (beta chain) was identified in a study of brain T cells in children with intractable seizures. Study results and caveats: Viral specificity was inferred only from CDR3 similarity; HCMV serostatus was unknown. Pre- and post-surgery blood differed in depth, so pre-surgery absences may be undersampling.

In regard to this clone: Its antigen is currently unknown.

Surgery cases with the highest brain T cell transcript signatures were chosen for sequencing. At least one anti-epileptic drug was given before surgery. Trimming at V came to 2 bases and at J to 2 bases, leaving 4 bases not matched to a gene. CDR3 length: 15 amino acids. Germline lookup yields CDR1 MNHEY and CDR2 SMNVEV (reference sequence). TCRdb's copy holds only in-frame clones and misses some; the assay was immunoSEQ multiplex PCR. The repertoire has 110,000 or so clones, around 94% of them found once; the top ten carry approximately 3.9%. The sequence came from a boy under three years old with hemimegalencephaly and intractable seizures. The chain carries TRBV27 and TRBJ2-7; 9 positions match TRBD1. The starting material was peripheral blood, obtained at surgery. The CDR3 spells CASSLRDRATYEQYF. DNA of the CDR3: TGTGCCAGCAGTTTAAGGGACAGGGCTACCTACGAGCAGTACTTC.